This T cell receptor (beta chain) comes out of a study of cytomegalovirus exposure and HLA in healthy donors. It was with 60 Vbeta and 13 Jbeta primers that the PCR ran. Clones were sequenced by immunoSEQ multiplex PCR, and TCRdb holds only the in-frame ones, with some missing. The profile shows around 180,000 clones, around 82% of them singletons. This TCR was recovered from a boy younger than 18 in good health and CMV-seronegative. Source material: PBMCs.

The CDR3 is CASSHRDRGSYEQYF. The CDR3 region has the DNA TGTGCCAGCAGCCACCGGGACAGGGGATCCTACGAGCAGTACTTC. The rearrangement joins TRBV4-2 to TRBJ2-7; 10 bases are a match to TRBD1. CDR3 size: 15 residues. V lost 3 bases to trimming and J lost 1 base; unmatched junction nucleotides: 3. Per the germline V gene, CDR1 is LGHNA and CDR2 is YNFKEQ.